This entry lists 15 T cell receptor beta chains sequenced from one sample in a study of CD8+ T cells in alopecia areata. As for treatment: oral pan-JAK inhibitor, 5-10 mg twice daily. Following extraction, RNA underwent reverse transcription to cDNA, which served as the sequencing template. TCRdb keeps only in-frame clones here, not all; method: immunoSEQ multiplex PCR. The sample shows around 100,000 clones, approximately 54% of them seen only once. Here the sequenced sample was CD8+ T cells sorted from blood, taken at week 24, from a patient treated with tofacitinib. The receptors derive from a human donor with alopecia areata.

The J gene is TRBJ2-7, the V gene TRBV7-9; no reliable D call. Germline assignment: CDR1 SEHNR and CDR2 FQNEAQ (reference sequence). Trimming removed 6 bases at V and 1 base at J, with 16 bases between. The CDR3 has 15 residues. This CDR3 reads CASSPPGSKSYEQYF. DNA for the CDR3: TGTGCCAGCAGTCCCCCGGGCAGCAAATCCTACGAGCAGTACTTC.

V and J are TRBV5-1 and TRBJ2-5; the match to TRBD1 covers 10 bases. This CDR3 is built from 17 residues. Germline loops: CDR1 SGHRS, CDR2 YFSETQ. After removal of 4 bases from V and 1 base from J, the junction contained 10 bases not matched to a gene. The CDR3 sequence: CASSPQRQGAVQETQYF. The DNA for the CDR3 is TGCGCCAGCAGCCCCCAACGACAGGGGGCGGTCCAAGAGACCCAGTACTTC.

The count of this clone is one. The chain carries TRBV7-9 and TRBJ2-3; D may be TRBD1 (5 bases). The V end lost 3 bases, the J end lost 3 bases, and 13 bases lay between the germline ends. The CDR3 length is 15 residues. The germline V gene encodes CDR1 SEHNR and CDR2 FQNEAQ (reference sequence). In DNA form, the CDR3 reads TGTGCCAGCAGCTTGGCGCCAGGGCAGACAGATACGCAGTATTTT. Protein sequence: CASSLAPGQTDTQYF.

This clone was recorded only once. The J gene is TRBJ1-1, the V gene TRBV30; a weak D match, TRBD1 (5 bases). V was clipped by 5 bases and J by 7 bases, with 8 bases between them. The germline V gene encodes CDR1 GTSNPN and CDR2 SVGIG (reference sequence). The CDR3 covers 10 residues. CDR3 loop: CAWQGFEAFF. DNA of the CDR3: TGTGCCTGGCAGGGATTTGAAGCTTTCTTT.

The chain couples TRBV4-2 to TRBJ2-7; TRBD2 aligns across 11 bases. V shed 0 bases, J shed 5 bases, and the junction held 6 bases outside the gene matches. This CDR3 contains 16 residues. Germline assignment: CDR1 LGHNA and CDR2 YNFKEQ. The CDR3 DNA is TGTGCCAGCAGCCAAGAAGGAACTAGCGGGGGTCACGAGCAGTACTTC. It translates to CASSQEGTSGGHEQYF.

The chain couples TRBV14 to TRBJ2-1; D uncertain. The CDR3 runs 15 residues. V dropped 4 bases and J dropped 0 bases, with 10 bases sitting between them. In germline, CDR1 is SGHDN, CDR2 FVKESK. The CDR3 coding sequence is TGTGCCAGCAGCCCCGAAGGCGGCTCCTACAATGAGCAGTTCTTC. Protein: CASSPEGGSYNEQFF.

The rearrangement joins TRBV5-6 to TRBJ2-2, with D perhaps matching TRBD1 (6 bases). Germline V lookup: CDR1 SGHDT, CDR2 YYEEEE. The CDR3 is 17 residues long. The V end lost 4 bases, the J end lost 0 bases, and 16 bases lay between the germline ends. The CDR3 loop reads CASSPLGQGPNTGELFF. CDR3 nucleotide sequence: TGTGCCAGCAGCCCCTTGGGGCAGGGGCCGAACACCGGGGAGCTGTTTTTT.

The rearrangement joins TRBV9 to TRBJ2-2; perhaps TRBD2 as D (6 bases). V shed 4 bases and J shed 5 bases, with 15 bases lying between them. Looked up from germline, CDR1 is SGDLS and CDR2 is YYNGEE. The CDR3 has 15 residues. CDR3: CASSPGGGTTGELFF. CDR3 DNA sequence: TGTGCCAGCAGCCCCGGTGGAGGGACGACCGGGGAGCTGTTTTTT. The full variable domain, with the rest looked up from reference TRBV9 and TRBJ2-2, is DSGVTQTPKHLITATGQRVTLRCSPRSGDLSVYWYQQSLDQGLQFLIQYYNGEERAKGNILERFSAQQFPDLHSELNLSSLELGDSALYFCASSPGGGTTGELFFGEGSRLTVL.

The gene calls are TRBV10-3 and TRBJ2-3; TRBD2 is a possible D gene (6 bases). The CDR3 is 15 amino acids. Germline CDR1 and CDR2: ENHRY and SYGVKD. Trimming took off 3 bases at V and 4 bases at J, with 14 bases between the two ends. In DNA, the CDR3 is TGTGCCATCAGTGAAAAGGGGCGGGATGCAGATACGCAGTATTTT. Amino acid sequence: CAISEKGRDADTQYF.

The gene calls are TRBV2 and TRBJ2-1; possible D gene TRBD2, 5 bases. The CDR3 loop spans 16 amino acids. Germline CDR1 and CDR2: SNHLY and FYNNEI. V dropped 2 bases and J dropped 0 bases, with 11 bases sitting between them. In DNA, the CDR3 is TGTGCCAGCAGTGAACCGGTAGGGAGCTCCTACAATGAGCAGTTCTTC. Translating it yields CASSEPVGSSYNEQFF.

In this sample, this clone turned up a few times. The chain uses TRBV13 and TRBJ1-2, with TRBD1 matching 7 bases. The junction had 11 bases not matched to a gene; V was cut back by 5 bases and J by 8 bases. CDR1 PRHDT and CDR2 FYEKMQ come from the germline V gene (reference sequence). The CDR3 sequence is 14 residues long. This CDR3 reads CASSRPDRDGGYTF. Written as DNA, the CDR3 is TGTGCCAGCAGCCGCCCTGACAGGGATGGGGGCTACACCTTC.

The V call is TRBV27, the J call TRBJ2-7; D not certain. Germline V lookup: CDR1 MNHEY, CDR2 SMNVEV (reference sequence). The CDR3 totals 14 residues. V was shortened by 2 bases and J by 0 bases, with 8 bases between the two germline ends. The CDR3 DNA sequence: TGTGCCAGCAGTTTAGGCGGAAGCTCCTACGAGCAGTACTTC. It specifies CASSLGGSSYEQYF.

The chain employs TRBV29-1 and TRBJ1-1, with TRBD1 identical over 7 bases. The CDR3 runs to 14 residues. The J segment lost 4 bases and the V segment lost 6 bases, leaving 11 bases of the junction unmatched. Germline CDR1 SQVTM, CDR2 ANQGSEA. CDR3 residues: CSVHLQGVGTEAFF. As DNA, the CDR3 is TGCAGCGTCCATCTCCAGGGGGTGGGCACTGAAGCTTTCTTT.

The chain has TRBV6-5 and TRBJ1-2, with D uncertain. V was cut by 0 bases and J by 2 bases, with 7 bases left in between. The V gene's germline CDR1 is MNHEY and CDR2 SVGAGI. The CDR3 spans 14 residues. The CDR3 is CASSYSNGNYGYTF. The CDR3 DNA reads as TGTGCCAGCAGTTACTCCAACGGAAACTATGGCTACACCTTC.

The rearrangement uses TRBV30 and TRBJ1-2; D gene uncertain. The CDR3 extends over 14 amino acids. Germline lookup yields CDR1 GTSNPN and CDR2 SVGIG (reference sequence). V lost 0 bases and J lost 4, with 12 bases in between. Here the CDR3 reads CAWSVGSGAYGYTF. In DNA form, the CDR3 reads TGTGCCTGGAGTGTGGGTTCCGGAGCCTATGGCTACACCTTC.